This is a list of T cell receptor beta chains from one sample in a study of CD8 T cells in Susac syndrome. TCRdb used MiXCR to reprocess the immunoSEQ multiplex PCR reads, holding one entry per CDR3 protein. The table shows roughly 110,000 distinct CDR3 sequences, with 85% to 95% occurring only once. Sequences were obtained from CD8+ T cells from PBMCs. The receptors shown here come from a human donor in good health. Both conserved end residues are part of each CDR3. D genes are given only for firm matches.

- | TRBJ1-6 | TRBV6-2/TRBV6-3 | CASSYRTGRDNSPLHF
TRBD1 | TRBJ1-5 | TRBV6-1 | CASSAKMGQGRPQPQHF
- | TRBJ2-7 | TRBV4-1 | CASSPWVTAKVSYEQYF
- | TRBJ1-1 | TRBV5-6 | CASSGTGRVLAFF
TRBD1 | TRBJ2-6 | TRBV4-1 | CASSQGQSSGANVLTF
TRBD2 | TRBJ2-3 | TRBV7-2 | CASSPGLATDTQYF
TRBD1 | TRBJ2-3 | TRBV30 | CAWRHRGNTDTQYF
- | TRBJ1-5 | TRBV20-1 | CSASDRGAGILRPQHF
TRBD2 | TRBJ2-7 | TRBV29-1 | CSVEVAGAYEQYF
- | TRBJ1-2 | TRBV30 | CAWSPGNHGYTF
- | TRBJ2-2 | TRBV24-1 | CATSVGNTGELFF